This TCR beta chain was identified during a study of PD-1 blockade in classical Hodgkin lymphoma. Study conclusions and caveats: When set against healthy donors, newly diagnosed patients were reported to show lower baseline TCR diversity. Patients with a complete response exhibited baseline diversity comparable to newly diagnosed patients.

Time point noted: cycle 4 day 1 (C4D1), after more than 5 weeks of nivolumab. All patients experienced relapse after autologous stem cell transplantation, and brentuximab vedotin exposure was variable. To note about this clone: Its specificity is not known.

The repertoire was sequenced with immunoSEQ multiplex PCR; TCRdb's copy has only in-frame clones and lacks some. The data hold tens of thousands of clones, with around four fifths observed a single time. Germline CDR1 is SEHNR and CDR2 is FQNEAQ (reference sequence). This CDR3 spans 18 amino acids. V lost 4 bases to trimming and J lost 0 bases; unmatched junction nucleotides: 11. The sequence was obtained from a human donor with classical Hodgkin lymphoma. This chain joins TRBV7-9 and TRBJ2-4, with TRBD1 matching over 8 bases. The source material was peripheral blood mononuclear cells (PBMCs), sampled before the fourth cycle of nivolumab. For the CDR3, the DNA is TGTGCCAGCAGCTCGGACAGGGCCTGGGGGTTAGCCAAAAACATTCAGTACTTC. Protein sequence: CASSSDRAWGLAKNIQYF.